These 20 T cell receptor beta chains were sequenced from one sample in a study of blood T cells in healthy people across ages. Together with a sample-barcoded 5' primer, a J-beta primer mix was included in a second PCR lasting roughly 6 to 12 cycles. In TCRdb, the 5' RACE reads were re-called with MiXCR into one record per CDR3 protein. The repertoire consists of roughly 1.4 million distinct CDR3 sequences, with around 59% occurring once and the leading ten covering under 8.5%. The specimen sequenced was blood. The receptors come from a man between 18 and 35 years old in good health.

The gene calls are TRBV11-3 and TRBJ2-7, with D possibly matching TRBD1 (6 bases). The DNA end lines up better with TRBJ2-4; the J call may be wrong. Germline V gives CDR1 SGHNT, CDR2 YENEEA. The CDR3 runs 14 residues. The DNA of the CDR3 is TGTGCCAGCAGCGTTACAGGGTCGTATGGCATTCAGTACTTC. This translates into CASSVTGSYGIQYF.

The rearrangement joins TRBV6-5 to TRBJ2-7; D gene ambiguous. V was trimmed by 8 bases and J by 2 bases, leaving 10 bases between them. This CDR3 has 12 amino acids. Per germline, CDR1 MNHEY and CDR2 SVGAGI. CDR3 sequence: CASGGRPYEQYF. CDR3 nucleotide sequence: TGTGCCAGCGGCGGCAGGCCCTACGAGCAGTACTTC.

Only one count was recorded for this clonotype. The chain uses TRBV20-1 and TRBJ1-5; weak D call: TRBD1 (6 bases). Germline lookup yields CDR1 DFQATT and CDR2 SNEGSKA (reference sequence). V dropped 0 bases and J dropped 2 bases, with 8 bases sitting between them. The CDR3 spans 14 residues. The CDR3 sequence is CSARDPGGNQPQHF. The CDR3 bases are TGCAGTGCTAGAGATCCAGGGGGCAATCAGCCCCAGCATTTT.

The V and J genes are TRBV7-2 and TRBJ2-5; TRBD2 might be the D (5 bases). Trimming shortened V by 1 base and J by 6 bases, and 15 bases separated the two germline ends. This CDR3 comprises 15 residues. Germline CDR1 SGHTA, CDR2 FQGNSA. The CDR3 region is CASSLGQPTGKTQYF. The CDR3 region has the DNA TGTGCCAGCAGCTTAGGGCAGCCGACGGGGAAGACCCAGTACTTC.

The J gene is TRBJ2-7, the V gene TRBV7-9, with TRBD1 identical over 9 bases. CDR3 length: 14 residues. Germline V gene data show CDR1 as SEHNR and CDR2 as FQNEAQ (reference sequence). Trimming took 1 base from V and 7 from J; bases not matched to a gene: 5. CDR3 protein: CASSLGDRVEEQYF. Here the CDR3 DNA reads TGTGCCAGCAGCTTAGGGGACAGGGTGGAGGAGCAGTACTTC. The full variable domain, in which reference TRBV7-9 and TRBJ2-7 provide the parts outside the CDR3, is DTGVSQNPRHKITKRGQNVTFRCDPISEHNRLYWYRQTLGQGPEFLTYFQNEAQLEKSRLLSDRFSAERPKGSFSTLEIQRTEQGDSAMYLCASSLGDRVEEQYFGPGTRLTVT.

This clonotype turned up a few times. This chain links TRBV29-1 with TRBJ2-3; D not certain. Trimming removed 3 bases from V and 2 bases from J, with 15 bases in between. The CDR3 is 15 residues long. Germline lookup yields CDR1 SQVTM and CDR2 ANQGSEA. The CDR3 loop is CSVDPWEISTDTQYF. CDR3 nucleotide sequence: TGCAGCGTTGATCCGTGGGAAATTTCCACAGATACGCAGTATTTT.

The chain couples TRBV9 to TRBJ2-7; 12 positions match TRBD1. There are 16 residues in the CDR3. Germline CDR1 is SGDLS and CDR2 is YYNGEE. V dropped 0 bases and J dropped 5; count of bases not matched to a gene: 6. This chain's CDR3 is CASSVGGGTGGHEQYF. The CDR3 DNA reads TGTGCCAGCAGCGTAGGAGGAGGGACAGGGGGCCACGAGCAGTACTTC. The entire variable domain, with the rest obtained from reference TRBV9 and TRBJ2-7, is as follows: DSGVTQTPKHLITATGQRVTLRCSPRSGDLSVYWYQQSLDQGLQFLIQYYNGEERAKGNILERFSAQQFPDLHSELNLSSLELGDSALYFCASSVGGGTGGHEQYFGPGTRLTVT.

The chain couples TRBV3-1 to TRBJ2-1; 7 bases agree with TRBD2. The length of the CDR3 is 19 residues. CDR1 and CDR2 from the germline V gene are LGHDT and YNNKEL (reference sequence). V was clipped by 5 bases and J by 4 bases; unmatched bases: 20. The CDR3 is CASSSTQALPSGFYNEQFF. The CDR3 region has the DNA TGTGCCAGCAGCTCAACCCAGGCCCTTCCTAGCGGCTTTTACAATGAGCAGTTCTTC.

The chain is built from TRBV28 and TRBJ2-5; no definite D call. The J call may be faulty, since TRBJ2-7 better matches the DNA end. Germline V CDR1 and CDR2: MDHEN, SYDVKM. The CDR3 consists of 14 residues. The DNA of the CDR3 is TGTGCCAGCAGTTTTGAGCAAGGTCCCCACGAGCAGTACTTC. It yields the protein CASSFEQGPHEQYF.

This chain joins TRBV5-5 and TRBJ2-5; D is uncertain. Trimming removed 0 bases at V and 11 bases at J, with 20 bases between. Germline loops: CDR1 SGHKS, CDR2 YYEKEE (reference sequence). The CDR3 has 15 amino acids. DNA for the CDR3: TGTGCCAGCAGCTTGGGTACGGATTCAGCCTACGGGCAGTACTTC. Protein: CASSLGTDSAYGQYF.

This clonotype appeared a few times. The chain couples TRBV20-1 to TRBJ2-7, with D possibly being TRBD2 (5 bases). The germline CDR1 and CDR2 sequences are DFQATT and SNEGSKA (reference sequence). Trimming cost V 6 bases and J 0 bases, with 15 bases left between them. The length of the CDR3 is 14 residues. CDR3 bases: TGCAGTGCCGCCTTGAGCGGCCTCTCCTACGAGCAGTACTTC. Its translation: CSAALSGLSYEQYF.

The chain uses TRBV29-1 and TRBJ2-2; 7 bases map to TRBD2. V lost 2 bases to trimming and J lost 2 bases; unmatched junction nucleotides: 2. The CDR3 has 14 residues. In germline, CDR1 is SQVTM, CDR2 ANQGSEA. The CDR3 loop reads CSVELADNTGELFF. The CDR3 DNA sequence: TGCAGCGTTGAACTAGCGGACAACACCGGGGAGCTGTTTTTT.

This clonotype was detected a few times. The CDR3 nucleotides read TGTGCCATCTCAGGGACAGGGGAAGAGCAGTACTTC. Encoded protein: CAISGTGEEQYF. The rearrangement uses TRBV10-3 and TRBJ2-7; 10 bases line up with TRBD1. Germline lookup yields CDR1 ENHRY and CDR2 SYGVKD. This CDR3 has 12 residues. V lost 8 bases to trimming and J lost 7 bases; unmatched junction nucleotides: 5.

Only a few counts were recorded for this clonotype. The gene calls are TRBV10-3 and TRBJ2-3; no clear D. The germline V gene has CDR1 ENHRY and CDR2 SYGVKD. The germline V and J ends were trimmed by 3 bases and 6 bases, with 7 bases remaining between them. This CDR3 has 12 amino acids. This CDR3 is CAISEMEDTQYF. CDR3 DNA: TGTGCCATCAGTGAAATGGAGGATACGCAGTATTTT.

A few counts support this clonotype. V is TRBV9 and J is TRBJ2-1; 7 nucleotides line up with TRBD2. The V gene's germline CDR1 is SGDLS and CDR2 YYNGEE. Trimming at V came to 0 bases and at J to 5 bases, leaving 11 bases not matched to a gene. This CDR3 is built from 17 residues. The CDR3 DNA reads as TGTGCCAGCAGCGTAGTCCCTGGGAGGGGAAGGAACAATGAGCAGTTCTTC. Protein: CASSVVPGRGRNNEQFF.

This clonotype was seen a handful of times. For the CDR3, the DNA is TGCGCCAGCAGCCCAGGGTTGGGATCTGAAGCTTTCTTT. Protein sequence: CASSPGLGSEAFF. This chain uses TRBV4-1 with TRBJ1-1; possibly TRBD1 for D (5 bases). Trimming removed 4 bases from V and 6 bases from J, with 12 bases in between. The CDR3 runs to 13 residues. The V gene's germline CDR1 is MGHRA and CDR2 YSYEKL.

This clonotype was picked up one time. The CDR3 sequence is CASSLGQGRIYEQYF. CDR3 DNA: TGTGCCAGCAGTTTAGGGCAGGGAAGAATCTACGAGCAGTACTTC. The chain recombines TRBV27 with TRBJ2-7; a possible D gene is TRBD1 (5 bases). Germline assignment: CDR1 MNHEY and CDR2 SMNVEV (reference sequence). V was cut by 2 bases and J by 3 bases, with 14 bases left in between. There are 15 residues in the CDR3.

V and J are TRBV20-1 and TRBJ2-7, with TRBD1 identical over 7 bases. Germline V lookup: CDR1 DFQATT, CDR2 SNEGSKA (reference sequence). V lost 1 base, J lost 2 bases, and 8 bases stayed unmatched. CDR3 length equals 15 residues. CDR3: CSARARTGIAYEQYF. Here the CDR3 DNA reads TGCAGTGCTAGAGCCCGGACAGGAATTGCCTACGAGCAGTACTTC.

This clonotype was detected once. This chain joins TRBV6-2 or TRBV6-3 and TRBJ2-3; 7 nucleotides line up with TRBD1. The CDR3 spans 13 residues. The junction had 1 base not matched to a gene; V was cut back by 2 bases and J by 5 bases. Germline CDR1 reads MNHEY; CDR2 reads SVGEGT. CDR3 nucleotides: TGTGCCAGCAGTTACGGGACAGAAGATACGCAGTATTTT. As protein: CASSYGTEDTQYF.

The chain joins TRBV5-6 to TRBJ2-1; D tentatively fits TRBD1 or TRBD2 (5 bases each). The CDR3 is made up of 15 amino acids. The germline CDR1 and CDR2 sequences are SGHDT and YYEEEE. The V end lost 0 bases, the J end lost 5 bases, and 12 bases lay between the germline ends. This CDR3 is CASSLAVGTDNEQFF. CDR3 coding DNA: TGTGCCAGCAGCTTGGCCGTGGGGACCGACAATGAGCAGTTCTTC. The variable domain in full, with the rest retrieved from reference TRBV5-6 and TRBJ2-1, is DAGVTQSPTHLIKTRGQQVTLRCSPKSGHDTVSWYQQALGQGPQFIFQYYEEEERQRGNFPDRFSGHQFPNYSSELNVNALLLGDSALYLCASSLAVGTDNEQFFGPGTRLTVL.